This T cell receptor (beta chain) was sequenced for a study of Graves' ophthalmopathy and Graves' hyperthyroidism. RNA transcripts provided the template for amplifying TCR beta CDR3 regions. RT-PCR was first run with HTBI primers, then multiplex PCR in a second round. TCRdb re-called the multiplex PCR reads with MiXCR, one entry per CDR3 protein. This table holds over 650,000 distinct CDR3 sequences, about 41% found once. This clonotype turned up a few times. This CDR3 contains 14 residues. Germline CDR1 MGHRA, CDR2 YSYEKL. V was clipped by 1 base and J by 1 base, with 7 bases between them. The sequenced material came from peripheral blood. This sequence joins TRBV4-1 and TRBJ1-1; the D is unclear. The clonotype comes from an adult man with Graves' ophthalmopathy. The CDR3 is CASSQGEANTEAFF. CDR3 nucleotides: TGCGCCAGCAGCCAAGGGGAGGCGAACACTGAAGCTTTCTTT.